These 31 T cell receptor beta chains came from one sample sequenced in a study of T cells in Graves' hyperthyroidism and ophthalmopathy (dated by TCRdb to between 2018 and 2021). Libraries were made using multiplex PCR. TCRdb shows the sequencer as Illumina HiSeq 2000. The TCR beta CDR3 regions were amplified from RNA transcripts. For the first round of RT-PCR on the TCR CDR3, the HTBI primer set was used together with the Qiagen OneStep RT-PCR kit. TCRdb reworked the public reads: Q25 trimming with fastp, MiXCR clone assembly, productive beta chains retained. Rows with one shared CDR3 protein collapse into an entry with the most common genes and DNA. Within this sample are roughly 570,000 distinct CDR3 sequences, with 35% to 55% of them counted one time only. The biggest ten clones account for 15% to 20% of the sample. Specimen: peripheral blood or thyroid tissue (not recorded which). The receptors originated from an adult woman with Graves' disease, either hyperthyroidism or ophthalmopathy (not recorded which).

This clonotype was seen more than once but under ten times. This chain connects TRBV2 to TRBJ1-2; possible D gene TRBD1, 6 bases. V lost 4 bases, J lost 5 bases, and 8 bases lay in between. Looked up from germline, CDR1 is SNHLY and CDR2 is FYNNEI. CDR3 size: 12 residues. This CDR3 reads CASSVQGYGYTF. CDR3 DNA: TGTGCCAGCAGTGTGCAGGGGTATGGCTACACCTTC.

This clonotype occurred many times. The chain couples TRBV12-3 or TRBV12-4 to TRBJ1-6, with D hard to call. The V end lost 8 bases, the J end lost 7 bases, and 18 bases lay between the germline ends. The CDR3 runs 15 residues. The CDR3 protein is CASLRNLALNSPLHF. As DNA, the CDR3 is TGTGCCAGCCTCAGGAACCTCGCCCTAAATTCACCCCTCCACTTT.

Details on this clonotype: A much larger clone differs from this one at a single base, so this may be a read error. The V gene is TRBV6-5, the J gene TRBJ1-4; unclear D gene. The CDR3 contains 15 residues. V shed 4 bases and J shed 8 bases, with 17 bases lying between them. Germline CDR1 and CDR2: MNHEY and SVGAGI. In DNA, the CDR3 is TGTGCCAGCAGTTGCTCGATAGCTGGTCAGGAAAAACTGTTTTTT. Residues: CASSCSIAGQEKLFF.

Of note for this clonotype: A read error is possible here, since a much larger clone lies one base away. This CDR3 fails to terminate in the conserved phenylalanine or tryptophan, so it likely reflects a read error. The J gene is TRBJ1-2, the V gene TRBV6-4, with TRBD1 identical over 7 bases. Germline V gives CDR1 MRHNA, CDR2 SNTAGT. The CDR3 loop spans 13 amino acids. Trimming cost V 6 bases and J 8 bases; bases outside gene matches: 9. The CDR3 DNA reads TGTGCCAGCAGCGCGGGACAGCTAAGGGGCTACACCCTC. Amino acid sequence: CASSAGQLRGYTL.

This chain connects TRBV2 to TRBJ2-1; 9 nucleotides line up with TRBD2. CDR3 length equals 15 residues. V lost 7 bases and J lost 9; bases outside the gene matches: 13. In germline, CDR1 is SNHLY, CDR2 FYNNEI. The CDR3 sequence is CASTSSREGRSEQFF. CDR3 in DNA: TGTGCCAGCACTAGTTCGCGGGAGGGCCGGAGTGAGCAGTTCTTC.

V and J are TRBV15 and TRBJ1-1, with 7 bases matching TRBD1. Germline CDR1 and CDR2: LNHNV and YYDKDF (reference sequence). Unmatched junction bases numbered 7, after V lost 5 bases and J lost 7 bases. The length of the CDR3 is 13 residues. The CDR3 loop is CATSGETGVEAFF. The CDR3 DNA reads TGTGCCACCAGCGGGGAAACAGGGGTTGAAGCTTTCTTT.

CDR3 sequence (DNA): TGCAGCGTCGCAGGGACAGCTAGAGAGCAGTACTTC. It yields the protein CSVAGTAREQYF. The chain links TRBV29-1 to TRBJ2-7; 7 bases line up with TRBD1. The CDR3 sequence is 12 residues long. Losses at the gene ends were 6 bases for V and 7 bases for J; bases not matched to a gene: 9. Germline loops: CDR1 SQVTM, CDR2 ANQGSEA.

As for this clonotype: This is likely a read error, given that the CDR3 carries no conserved phenylalanine or tryptophan at its end. The rearrangement joins TRBV9 to TRBJ2-7; D uncertain. The germline V gene has CDR1 SGDLS and CDR2 YYNGEE. Between the trimmed V and J ends, which lost 5 bases and 1 base, there was a span of 13 bases. The CDR3 has 14 residues. The CDR3 nucleotides read TGTGCCAGCAGAGATCGGAGCAGATCCTACGAGCAGTACCTC. It specifies CASRDRSRSYEQYL.

Here the CDR3 DNA reads TGTGCCAGCAGCTTTTTGTTCGGGACAAGGGAAGGGACTTTC. This translates into CASSFLFGTREGTF. The chain recombines TRBV7-9 with TRBJ2-6; tentatively, D is TRBD1 (6 bases). Trimming took off 3 bases at V and 18 bases at J, with 21 bases between the two ends. Germline CDR1 SEHNR, CDR2 FQNEAQ (reference sequence). The CDR3 is 14 residues long.

The chain carries TRBV29-1 and TRBJ2-5; 12 bases are shared with TRBD2. Trimming at V came to 8 bases and at J to 5 bases, leaving 9 bases not matched to a gene. CDR3 length: 14 amino acids. Per germline, CDR1 SQVTM and CDR2 ANQGSEA. CDR3 sequence: CSLPGTSGPETQYF. The CDR3 region has the DNA TGCAGCCTCCCCGGGACTAGCGGGCCCGAGACCCAGTACTTC.

This clonotype came up a few times. One base away lies a much larger clone, so this may be a sequencing read error. This is likely a read error, given that the CDR3 carries no conserved phenylalanine or tryptophan at its end. This rearrangement joins TRBV11-1 to TRBJ1-1; maybe TRBD1 (6 bases). Germline V gives CDR1 SGHAT, CDR2 FQDESV (reference sequence). Trimming removed 6 bases at V and 0 bases at J, with 17 bases between. This CDR3 has 16 residues. CDR3 residues: CASSTGSQNLNTEAFL. In nucleotides, the CDR3 is TGTGCCAGCAGTACAGGGTCCCAAAATCTGAACACTGAAGCTTTCCTT.

With regard to this clonotype: With a much larger clone just one base away, this may be a read error. The V call is TRBV4-1, the J call TRBJ1-5, with D uncertain. The CDR3 is 13 residues long. Germline values: CDR1 MGHRA, CDR2 YSYEKL. The CDR3 region has the DNA TGCGCCAGCGCCCCGACAAGCAATCAGCCCCGGCATTTT. Its translation: CASAPTSNQPRHF.

This clonotype was recorded at least ten times. The chain couples TRBV27 to TRBJ1-6; D unclear. The CDR3 contains 12 residues. Germline CDR1 reads MNHEY; CDR2 reads SMNVEV (reference sequence). Trimming pared 8 bases from V and 9 bases from J, leaving 11 bases between. Here the CDR3 DNA reads TGTGCCAGCCGGGCCGGCCTTTCACCCCTCCACTTT. Its translation: CASRAGLSPLHF.

There are many counts of this clonotype. CDR3 region: CASSQVAGTGELFF. CDR3 DNA: TGTGCCAGCAGCCAAGTCGCGGGTACCGGGGAGCTGTTTTTT. The rearrangement joins TRBV14 to TRBJ2-2, with D maybe TRBD2 (5 bases). CDR1 is SGHDN, CDR2 FVKESK, per germline. The ends were cut back, 1 base at V and 5 bases at J, with 8 bases in the middle. There are 14 residues in the CDR3. Supplemented by reference TRBV14 and TRBJ2-2, the full variable domain reads EAGVTQFPSHSVIEKGQTVTLRCDPISGHDNLYWYRRVMGKEIKFLLHFVKESKQDESGMPNNRFLAERTGGTYSTLKVQPAELEDSGVYFCASSQVAGTGELFFGEGSRLTVL.

Worth noting for this clonotype: This sequence may be a read error, since a much larger clone differs from it by one base. The chain uses TRBV6-1 and TRBJ1-2; D gene unclear. Germline-derived CDR1 and CDR2 are MNHNS and SASEGT. This CDR3 has 13 amino acids. The CDR3: CASSPDLNYSYTF. CDR3 DNA: TGTGCCAGCAGCCCGGACCTAAACTATAGCTACACCTTC.

This clonotype was seen repeatedly, ten times or more. The CDR3 loop is CAISVGGTEAFF. In nucleotides, the CDR3 is TGTGCCATCAGTGTGGGAGGGACTGAAGCTTTCTTT. The chain carries TRBV10-3 and TRBJ1-1; D uncertain. Germline CDR1 ENHRY, CDR2 SYGVKD. Trimming shortened V by 4 bases and J by 5 bases, and 8 bases separated the two germline ends. This CDR3 region has 12 residues.

The chain is built from TRBV20-1 and TRBJ1-1; 7 bases match TRBD1. The CDR3 sequence is 12 residues long. Germline assignment: CDR1 DFQATT and CDR2 SNEGSKA (reference sequence). CDR3 in DNA: TGCAGCCCACAGGGGCTGAACACTGAAGCTTTCTTT. It translates to CSPQGLNTEAFF.

In this sample, this clonotype turned up once. A much more abundant neighbour one base away suggests this may be a read error. The chain has TRBV20-1 and TRBJ2-7; D gene uncertain. V was shortened by 1 base and J by 0 bases, with 10 bases between the two germline ends. Germline-derived CDR1 and CDR2 are DFQATT and SNEGSKA (reference sequence). CDR3 length: 14 residues. The CDR3 loop reads CSARGLNGSYEQYF. CDR3 DNA sequence: TGCAGTGCTAGAGGTTTGAACGGCTCCTACGAGCAGTACTTC.

The chain couples TRBV10-3 to TRBJ2-2; 7 nucleotides align to TRBD1. There are 16 residues in the CDR3. Unmatched junction bases numbered 6, after V lost 5 bases and J lost 0 bases. In germline, CDR1 is ENHRY, CDR2 SYGVKD. This CDR3 reads CAISSAGGTNTGELFF. The CDR3 bases are TGTGCCATCAGTTCGGCAGGGGGAACGAACACCGGGGAGCTGTTTTTT.

In its sample, this clonotype was seen many times. The genes are TRBV4-1 and TRBJ1-5; 9 bases fit TRBD1. The length of the CDR3 is 14 residues. CDR1 is MGHRA, CDR2 YSYEKL, per germline. V gave up 5 bases and J gave up 6 bases; unmatched junction bases: 5. The CDR3: CASSFGQGRQPQHF. CDR3 nucleotide sequence: TGCGCCAGCAGCTTCGGACAGGGGCGTCAGCCCCAGCATTTT.

J is TRBJ1-4 and V is TRBV29-1; no definite D call. The CDR3 runs 11 residues. V was shortened by 8 bases and J by 5 bases, with 9 bases between the two germline ends. Germline CDR1 and CDR2: SQVTM and ANQGSEA. CDR3 region: CSFQYNEKLFF. DNA of the CDR3: TGCAGCTTTCAGTACAATGAAAAACTGTTTTTT.

This clonotype was found once. This chain joins TRBV10-2 and TRBJ2-2; D unresolved. CDR1 and CDR2 from the germline V gene are WSHSY and SAAADI. Trimming removed 7 bases from V and 9 bases from J, with 6 bases in between. CDR3 length equals 10 residues. The CDR3 region is CASTAWELFF. The DNA for the CDR3 is TGCGCCAGCACCGCGTGGGAGCTGTTTTTT.

This clonotype occurred many times. The V call is TRBV20-1, the J call TRBJ2-2; no reliable D call. V dropped 5 bases and J dropped 1 base, with 11 bases sitting between them. Germline V CDR1 and CDR2: DFQATT, SNEGSKA (reference sequence). CDR3 length equals 14 residues. CDR3 nucleotides: TGCAGTGCTTTGGACCTTCAGAACACCGGGGAGCTGTTTTTT. Translation gives CSALDLQNTGELFF.

This clonotype occurred many times. The chain employs TRBV19 and TRBJ2-7; D ambiguous. The germline CDR1 and CDR2 sequences are LNHDA and SQIVND (reference sequence). V was pared by 7 bases and J by 2 bases, with 18 bases between. The CDR3 extends over 15 amino acids. The chain's CDR3 is CASTGPGGVPYEQYF. DNA for the CDR3: TGTGCCAGTACTGGCCCTGGTGGAGTTCCCTACGAGCAGTACTTC.

For this clonotype: This may come from a read error, since a much larger clone is one base off. The rearrangement uses TRBV5-1 and TRBJ1-2, with a possible D match to TRBD1 (5 bases). This CDR3 spans 13 amino acids. In germline, CDR1 is SGHRS, CDR2 YFSETQ. The CDR3 loop reads CASGLDISHGYTF. DNA for the CDR3: TGCGCCAGCGGCTTGGACATCTCCCATGGCTACACCTTC.

The V call is TRBV12-3 or TRBV12-4, the J call TRBJ2-3; D unclear. V lost 5 bases and J lost 4, with 7 bases in between. The CDR3 contains 12 residues. CDR3 DNA: TGTGCCAGCAGTGAAATGGCAGATACGCAGTATTTT. Amino acids: CASSEMADTQYF.

A note on this clonotype: Because the CDR3's place on the DNA is in doubt, the DNA is left out and the CDR3 is given as listed by TCRdb. The chain links TRBV7-6 to TRBJ1-3. CDR1 and CDR2 (germline): SGHVS, FNYEAQ. From its first to its last residue, the CDR3 has 22 amino acids. The CDR3 here is CASSLVATNEKLFFGSGNTIYF.

The chain carries TRBV7-2 and TRBJ1-1, with D maybe TRBD1 (6 bases). V gave up 5 bases and J gave up 9 bases, with 19 bases separating them. The length of the CDR3 is 14 residues. Germline-derived CDR1 and CDR2 are SGHTA and FQGNSA. CDR3 bases: TGTGCCAGCAGCGAACAGGGAAGAGGTGAAAAAGCTTTCTTT. This translates into CASSEQGRGEKAFF.

This clonotype was counted at least ten times. The chain carries TRBV2 and TRBJ2-2; D might be TRBD1 or TRBD2, each matching 6 bases. V shed 6 bases and J shed 0 bases, with 20 bases lying between them. The CDR3 loop spans 18 amino acids. Germline V gene data show CDR1 as SNHLY and CDR2 as FYNNEI. CDR3: CASRGQGTWIANTGELFF. CDR3 coding DNA: TGTGCCAGCAGGGGGCAGGGGACTTGGATCGCGAACACCGGGGAGCTGTTTTTT.

The table lists this clonotype with a few counts. This sequence may be a read error, since a much larger clone differs from it by one base. J is TRBJ2-3 and V is TRBV6-4, with 12 bases that match TRBD1. This CDR3 region has 16 residues. Germline loops: CDR1 MRHNA, CDR2 SNTAGT. Losses at the gene ends were 4 bases for V and 4 bases for J; bases not matched to a gene: 6. CDR3 in DNA: TGTGCCAGCAGTGCACGGGACAGGGGGCGCCCAGATACGCAGTATTTT. Protein sequence: CASSARDRGRPDTQYF.

In this sample, this clonotype turned up many times. The V gene is TRBV7-9, the J gene TRBJ2-2, with D unclear. V lost 5 bases and J lost 3, with 7 bases in between. The length of the CDR3 is 13 residues. The germline gives CDR1 SEHNR, CDR2 FQNEAQ (reference sequence). This CDR3 reads CASSPWDTGELFF. CDR3 coding DNA: TGTGCCAGCAGCCCCTGGGACACCGGGGAGCTGTTTTTT. The full variable domain, completed using reference TRBV7-9 and TRBJ2-2, is DTGVSQNPRHKITKRGQNVTFRCDPISEHNRLYWYRQTLGQGPEFLTYFQNEAQLEKSRLLSDRFSAERPKGSFSTLEIQRTEQGDSAMYLCASSPWDTGELFFGEGSRLTVL.